This TCR delta chain was profiled in a study of γδ T cells in repeated Plasmodium falciparum infection. Study context: Over about 610 days, donors received four mosquito-bite P. falciparum NF54 infections.

Trimming removed 7 bases at V and 0 bases at J, with 12 bases between. Germline lookup yields CDR1 TSWWSYY and CDR2 QGS. The CDR3 extends over 14 amino acids. Gammadelta T cells were flow-sorted from PBMC into Vgamma9/Vdelta2+ and Vdelta2-negative populations for bulk analysis. The sample holds a few counts of this clone. Antigen specificity is unknown. This sequence is one base from a far larger clone and is likely a read error. This sample also contains other DNA sequences that code for the same CDR3. Findings and caveats of the study: Malian children's Vdelta2-negative repertoires appeared more expanded and less diverse than Australians'.

With CATT, TCRdb re-called clones from the multiplex PCR reads. The sample records approximately 93,000 delta-chain clones, roughly 0.98% being singletons. The sample taken for sequencing was gamma-delta T cells from blood. The rearrangement links TRDV1 to TRDJ1, with D unclear. The J gene, missing from TCRdb, was assigned here through DNA to germline matching. The clonotype was recovered from a pool of human donors (malaria-infected and uninfected, not separated). CDR3 region: CALDAQGYTDKLIF. Written as DNA, the CDR3 is TGTGCTCTTGATGCTCAAGGGTACACCGATAAACTCATCTTT.